This T cell receptor (beta chain) was captured in a study of blood T cell repertoires in COVID-19. As for the study in general: Italy, Spain and the United States were the sources of the convalescent and acute COVID-19 samples. The cDNA or gDNA used as material had been derived from T cells, B-cell-depleted T cells, or PBMCs.

Original data processing: It was from reference gene primer amplification that nucleated cell counts were estimated. Using immunoSEQ multiplex PCR, the repertoire was profiled, and TCRdb retains in-frame clones only, with some absent. V, J and clone size are those of that table, while D and trimming were read from the DNA. This table holds some 120,000 clones, around 84% found once. The CDR3 length is 13 residues. Germline V gene data show CDR1 as MNHEY and CDR2 as SVGAGI. V lost 7 bases and J 8 bases, leaving 14 bases between the germline ends. The clonotype was recovered from a man aged 35 to 55 with acute or convalescent COVID-19. The sequenced sample was peripheral blood. The gene calls are TRBV6-5 and TRBJ2-2, with D tentatively TRBD1 (6 bases). The CDR3 sequence: CASNTGRSGELFF. CDR3 coding DNA: TGTGCCAGCAACACAGGGCGTTCAGGGGAGCTGTTTTTT.